This T cell receptor (beta chain) was identified in a study of T cell changes during pregnancy in multiple sclerosis (dated 2019 in TCRdb). At the level of the whole study: The study looked at changes in the T cell repertoire across pregnancy in women with multiple sclerosis.

Note on this clone: Its cognate antigen has yet to be identified. Per-base qualities were not stored, and no clone one base away is much larger.

Relative to germline, V is missing 4 bases and J is missing 5 bases, with 12 bases of the junction outside any gene match. The CDR3 holds 16 amino acids from the cysteine to the phenylalanine. Only the CDR3 part of the read is kept: 48 bases, read in frame from the first base. CDR1 MNHEY and CDR2 SMNVEV are derived from the germline V gene (reference sequence). Libraries were built with the immunoSEQ multiplex PCR assay. TCRdb mirrors the immuneACCESS table, restricted to in-frame sequences. Some clones are absent from its copies; in checked studies, under half trace to an unresolved V gene, and the reason for the others is unknown. The sample table shows approximately 32,000 clones, and roughly 90% are seen once. The ten top clones hold approximately 5% of the sample.

Sample: CD8+ T cells from peripheral blood mononuclear cells, taken in the first trimester of pregnancy. The chain is encoded by TRBV27 joined to TRBJ2-7; TRBD2 aligns with 9 central bases. This receptor was identified in a female donor with multiple sclerosis, enrolled in a pregnancy study. Read as DNA, the sequence is TGTGCCAGCAGTTCTCTTGCTAGCGGGATAATTGACGAGCAGTACTTC. This sequence encodes CASSSLASGIIDEQYF.